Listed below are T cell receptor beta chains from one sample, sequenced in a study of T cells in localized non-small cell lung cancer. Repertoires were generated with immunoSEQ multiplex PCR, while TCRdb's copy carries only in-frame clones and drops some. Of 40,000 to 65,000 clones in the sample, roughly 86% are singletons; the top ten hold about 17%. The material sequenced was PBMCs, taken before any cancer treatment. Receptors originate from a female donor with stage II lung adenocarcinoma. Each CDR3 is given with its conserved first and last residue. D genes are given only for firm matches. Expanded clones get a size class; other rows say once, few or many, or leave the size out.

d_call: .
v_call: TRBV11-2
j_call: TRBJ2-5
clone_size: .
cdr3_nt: TGTGCCAGCAGCAAATCAGGGGAAGAGACCCAGTACTTC
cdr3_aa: CASSKSGEETQYF

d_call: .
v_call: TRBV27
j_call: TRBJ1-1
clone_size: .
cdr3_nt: TGTGCCAGCACACGACACGGGAACACTGAAGCTTTCTTT
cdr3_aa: CASTRHGNTEAFF

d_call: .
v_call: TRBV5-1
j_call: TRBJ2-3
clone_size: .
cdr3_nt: TGCGCCAGCAGCTTGGCTGCAGATACGCAGTATTTT
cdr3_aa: CASSLAADTQYF

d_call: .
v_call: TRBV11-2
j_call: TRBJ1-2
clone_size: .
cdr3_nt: TGTGCCAGCAGCTCCCCGGAGGGCTACACCTTC
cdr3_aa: CASSSPEGYTF

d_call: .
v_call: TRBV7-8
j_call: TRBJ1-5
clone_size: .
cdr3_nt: TGTGCCAGCAGCTTACCAGGGCTGAATCAGCCCCAGCATTTT
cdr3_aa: CASSLPGLNQPQHF

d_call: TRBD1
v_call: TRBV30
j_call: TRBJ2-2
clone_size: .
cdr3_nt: TGTGCCTGGACGACAGGGGGCCCCGGGGAGCTGTTTTTT
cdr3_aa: CAWTTGGPGELFF

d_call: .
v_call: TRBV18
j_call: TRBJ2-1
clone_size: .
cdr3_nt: TGTGCCAGCTCACCTCAACAGGGCCCGAACAATGAGCAGTTCTTC
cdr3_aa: CASSPQQGPNNEQFF

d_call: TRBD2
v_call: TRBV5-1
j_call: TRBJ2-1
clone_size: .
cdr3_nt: TGCGCCAGCAGCGGCATACTAGCGGGGACCTACAATGAGCAGTTCTTC
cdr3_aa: CASSGILAGTYNEQFF

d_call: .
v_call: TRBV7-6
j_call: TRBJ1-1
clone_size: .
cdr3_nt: TGTGCCAGCAGCCTAACCCGCTCGGACACTGAAGCTTTCTTT
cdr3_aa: CASSLTRSDTEAFF

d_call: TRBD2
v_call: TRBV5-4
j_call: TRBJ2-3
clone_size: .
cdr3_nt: TGTGCCAGCAGCCCGGGGACTAGCGGGGCGGGCACAGATACGCAGTATTTT
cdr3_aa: CASSPGTSGAGTDTQYF

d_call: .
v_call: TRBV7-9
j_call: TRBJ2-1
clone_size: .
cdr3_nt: TGTGCCAGCAGCTCGCCGGGACTGAAGGGCCCCAATGAGCAGTTCTTC
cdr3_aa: CASSSPGLKGPNEQFF

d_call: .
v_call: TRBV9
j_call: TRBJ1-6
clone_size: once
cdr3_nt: TGTGCCAGCAGCGTAGCCCTAAATTCACCCCTCCACTTT
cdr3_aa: CASSVALNSPLHF

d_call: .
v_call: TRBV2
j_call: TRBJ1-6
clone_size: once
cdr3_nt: TGTGCCAGCAGAGTACAGGGTGGACGCTCACCCCTCCACTTT
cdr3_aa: CASRVQGGRSPLHF

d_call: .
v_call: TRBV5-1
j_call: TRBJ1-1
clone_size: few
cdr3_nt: TGCGCCAGCAGCTTGGCAGGCCAAGCTTTCTTT
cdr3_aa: CASSLAGQAFF

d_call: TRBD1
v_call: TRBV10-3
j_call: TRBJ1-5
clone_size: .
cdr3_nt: TGTGCCATCAGTGAAGGGACAGGGAGTGGCAATCAGCCCCAGCATTTT
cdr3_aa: CAISEGTGSGNQPQHF

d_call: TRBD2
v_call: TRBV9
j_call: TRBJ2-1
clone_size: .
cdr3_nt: TGTGCCAGCAGCACCCGACTAGCGGGGATCAATGAGCAGTTCTTC
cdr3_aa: CASSTRLAGINEQFF

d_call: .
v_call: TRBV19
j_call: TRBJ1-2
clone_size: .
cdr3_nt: TGTGCCAGTCTCCCGGGGGGCGCTCGGTTTGACTATGGCTACACCTTC
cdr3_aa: CASLPGGARFDYGYTF

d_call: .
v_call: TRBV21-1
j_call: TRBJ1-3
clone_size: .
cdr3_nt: TGTGCCAGCAGCAAAACTCCTTTTTTGACAGGGCGAGGAAACACCATATATTTT
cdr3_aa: CASSKTPFLTGRGNTIYF

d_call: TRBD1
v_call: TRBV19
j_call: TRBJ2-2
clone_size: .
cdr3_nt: TGTGCCAGTAAACCCACAGGGGGAACCGGGGAGCTGTTTTTT
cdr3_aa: CASKPTGGTGELFF

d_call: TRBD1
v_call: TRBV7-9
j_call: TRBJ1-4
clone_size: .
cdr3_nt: TGTGCCAGCAGCACCGGGACAGACAATGAAAAACTGTTTTTT
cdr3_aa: CASSTGTDNEKLFF

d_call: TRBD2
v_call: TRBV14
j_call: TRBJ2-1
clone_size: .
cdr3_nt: TGTGCCAGCAGCCAATTCCCAGCGGGGGGGCAAAATGAGCAGTTCTTC
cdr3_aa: CASSQFPAGGQNEQFF

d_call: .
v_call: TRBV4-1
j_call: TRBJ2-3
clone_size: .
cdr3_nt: TGCGCCAGCAGCCAAAGTCGGCTGCCTGGCACAGATACGCAGTATTTT
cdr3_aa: CASSQSRLPGTDTQYF

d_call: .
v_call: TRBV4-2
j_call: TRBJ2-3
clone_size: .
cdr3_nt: TGTGCCAGCAGCCAAGATCTCGGCGAAGGGAATACGCAGTATTTT
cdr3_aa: CASSQDLGEGNTQYF

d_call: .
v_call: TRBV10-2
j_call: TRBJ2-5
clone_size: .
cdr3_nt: TGCGCCAGCCGGACAGCCGGGGAGACCCAGTACTTC
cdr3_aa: CASRTAGETQYF

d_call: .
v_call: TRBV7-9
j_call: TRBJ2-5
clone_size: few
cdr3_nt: TGTGCCAGCAGCCCTCGGTCGGTGGTTGAGACCCAGTACTTC
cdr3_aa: CASSPRSVVETQYF

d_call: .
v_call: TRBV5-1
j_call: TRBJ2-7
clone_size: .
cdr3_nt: TGCGCCAGCAGCTTGGGGTCAGGGACTTTGGACGAGCAGTACTTC
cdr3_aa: CASSLGSGTLDEQYF

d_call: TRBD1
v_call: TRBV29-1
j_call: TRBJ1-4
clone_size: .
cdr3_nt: TGCAGCGTTGAAGAGGGCAGGGGGCGGGAAAAACTGTTTTTT
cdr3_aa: CSVEEGRGREKLFF

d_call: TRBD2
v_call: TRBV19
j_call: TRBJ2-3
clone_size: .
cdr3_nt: TGTGCCAGTAGTCCGAGCCTACTAGCGGGGATGGATACGCAGTATTTT
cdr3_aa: CASSPSLLAGMDTQYF

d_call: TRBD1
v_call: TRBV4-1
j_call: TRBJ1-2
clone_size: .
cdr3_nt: TGCGCCAGCAGCCAAGGGACAGGGGGTTCGTATGGCTACACCTTC
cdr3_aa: CASSQGTGGSYGYTF

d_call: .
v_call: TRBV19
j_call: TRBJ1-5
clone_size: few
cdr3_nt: TGTGCCAGTAGTATACACACTCAGCCCCAGCATTTT
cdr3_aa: CASSIHTQPQHF

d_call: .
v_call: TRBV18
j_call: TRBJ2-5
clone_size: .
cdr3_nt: TGTGCCAGCTCACCCCCCGACAGAGAAGAGACCCAGTACTTC
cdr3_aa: CASSPPDREETQYF

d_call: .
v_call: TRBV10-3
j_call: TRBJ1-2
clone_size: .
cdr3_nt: TGTGCCATCAGTGAGTCCCTCCGACAGGACGGCTACACCTTC
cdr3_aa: CAISESLRQDGYTF

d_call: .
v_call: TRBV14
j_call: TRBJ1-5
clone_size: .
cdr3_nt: TGTGCCAGCAGCCTGACACTGAATCAGCCCCAGCATTTT
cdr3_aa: CASSLTLNQPQHF

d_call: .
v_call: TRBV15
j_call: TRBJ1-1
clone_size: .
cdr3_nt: TGTGCCACCAGCAGAGGAGGTCAACAGGGTGGGACTGAAGCTTTCTTT
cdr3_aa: CATSRGGQQGGTEAFF

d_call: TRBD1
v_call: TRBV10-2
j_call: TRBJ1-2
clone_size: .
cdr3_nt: TGCGCCAGCTGCCCCAAGGGGGCCTATGGCTACACCTTC
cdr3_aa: CASCPKGAYGYTF

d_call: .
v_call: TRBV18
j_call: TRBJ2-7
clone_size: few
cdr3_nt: TGTGCCAGCTCACCACTTGGGGCGGGGGCGTCCTCCTACGAGCAGTACTTC
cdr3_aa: CASSPLGAGASSYEQYF

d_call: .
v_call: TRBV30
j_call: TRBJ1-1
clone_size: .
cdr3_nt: TGTGCCTGGAGTCCAGGGAGAGACACTGAAGCTTTCTTT
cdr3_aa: CAWSPGRDTEAFF

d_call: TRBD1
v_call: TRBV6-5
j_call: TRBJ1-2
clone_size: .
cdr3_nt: TGTGCCAGCAGTTACAGGGACAGGGGAAACTATGGCTACACCTTC
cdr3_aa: CASSYRDRGNYGYTF

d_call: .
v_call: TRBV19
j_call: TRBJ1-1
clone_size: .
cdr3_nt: TGTGCCAGTAGTATAAGCACAGGCAACACTGAAGCTTTCTTT
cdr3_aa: CASSISTGNTEAFF

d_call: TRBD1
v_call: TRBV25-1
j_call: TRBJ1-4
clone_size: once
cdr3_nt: TGTGCCAGCAGTGAACCCCGACCAGGGGGTAATGAAAAACTGTTTTTT
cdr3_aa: CASSEPRPGGNEKLFF

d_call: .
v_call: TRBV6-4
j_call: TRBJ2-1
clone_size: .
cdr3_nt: TGTGCCAGCAGTGGGAATGAGCAGTTCTTC
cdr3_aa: CASSGNEQFF

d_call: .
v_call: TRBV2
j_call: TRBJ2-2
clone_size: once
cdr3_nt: TGTGCCAGCACCCCCGAAGGGGGGGCGCAGACCGGGGAGCTGTTTTTT
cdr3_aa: CASTPEGGAQTGELFF